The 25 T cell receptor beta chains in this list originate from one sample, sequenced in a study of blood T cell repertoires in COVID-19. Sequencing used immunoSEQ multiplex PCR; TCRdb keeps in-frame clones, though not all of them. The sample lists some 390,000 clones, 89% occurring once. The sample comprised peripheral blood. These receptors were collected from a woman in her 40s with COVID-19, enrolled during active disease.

The CDR3 spells CASSYSTSGRYEQFF. In DNA form, the CDR3 reads TGTGCCAGCAGTTACAGCACTAGCGGGAGGTATGAGCAGTTCTTC. The chain has TRBV27 and TRBJ2-1, with 12 positions matching TRBD2. CDR1 and CDR2 from the germline V gene are MNHEY and SMNVEV (reference sequence). The CDR3 has 15 residues. Trimming cost V 4 bases and J 8 bases; bases outside gene matches: 6.

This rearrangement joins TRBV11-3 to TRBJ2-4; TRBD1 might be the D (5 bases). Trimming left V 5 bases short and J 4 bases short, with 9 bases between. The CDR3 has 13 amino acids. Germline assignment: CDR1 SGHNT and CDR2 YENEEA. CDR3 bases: TGTGCCAGCAGCCAAGACAGAAAAAACATTCAGTACTTC. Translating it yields CASSQDRKNIQYF.

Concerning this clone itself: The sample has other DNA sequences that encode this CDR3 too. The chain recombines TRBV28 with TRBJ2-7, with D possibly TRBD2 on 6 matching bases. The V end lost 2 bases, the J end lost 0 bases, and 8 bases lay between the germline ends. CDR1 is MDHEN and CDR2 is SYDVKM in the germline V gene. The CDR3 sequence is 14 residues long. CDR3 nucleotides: TGTGCCAGCAGTTTAGCGGGGAGCTCCTACGAGCAGTACTTC. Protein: CASSLAGSSYEQYF. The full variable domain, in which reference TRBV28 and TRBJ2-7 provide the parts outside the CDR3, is DVKVTQSSRYLVKRTGEKVFLECVQDMDHENMFWYRQDPGLGLRLIYFSYDVKMKEKGDIPEGYSVSREKKERFSLILESASTNQTSMYLCASSLAGSSYEQYFGPGTRLTVT.

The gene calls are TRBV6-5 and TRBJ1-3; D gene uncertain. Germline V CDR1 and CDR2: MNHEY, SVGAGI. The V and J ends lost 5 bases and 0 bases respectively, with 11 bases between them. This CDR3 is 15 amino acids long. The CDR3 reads CASSPDIFSGNTIYF. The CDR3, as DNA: TGTGCCAGCAGTCCAGACATTTTCTCTGGAAACACCATATATTTT.

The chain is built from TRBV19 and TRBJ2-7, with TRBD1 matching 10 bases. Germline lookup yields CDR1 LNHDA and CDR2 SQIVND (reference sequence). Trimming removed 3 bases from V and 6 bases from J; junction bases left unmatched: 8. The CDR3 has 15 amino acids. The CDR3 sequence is CASSILGQGKAEQYF. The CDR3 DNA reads TGTGCCAGTAGTATTCTGGGACAGGGGAAGGCCGAGCAGTACTTC.

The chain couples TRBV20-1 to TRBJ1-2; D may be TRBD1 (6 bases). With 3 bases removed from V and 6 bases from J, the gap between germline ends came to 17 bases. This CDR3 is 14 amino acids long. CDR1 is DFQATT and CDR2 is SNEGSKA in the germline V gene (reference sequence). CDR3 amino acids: CSASRQVYENGYTF. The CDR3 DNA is TGCAGTGCTAGTAGACAGGTATACGAGAATGGCTACACCTTC.

CDR3 sequence: CASSLAGDFYGYTF. Here the CDR3 DNA reads TGTGCCAGCAGCTTAGCGGGGGACTTCTATGGCTACACCTTC. The J gene is TRBJ1-2, the V gene TRBV7-9, with D perhaps matching TRBD1 (5 bases). The germline gives CDR1 SEHNR, CDR2 FQNEAQ (reference sequence). The CDR3 is 14 residues long. The V end lost 0 bases, the J end lost 4 bases, and 9 bases lay between the germline ends.

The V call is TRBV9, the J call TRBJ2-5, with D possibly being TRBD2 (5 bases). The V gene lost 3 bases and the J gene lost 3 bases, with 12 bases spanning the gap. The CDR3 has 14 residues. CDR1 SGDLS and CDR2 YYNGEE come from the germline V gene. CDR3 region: CASSGSRGKETQYF. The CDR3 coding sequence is TGTGCCAGCAGCGGGTCGCGAGGGAAAGAGACCCAGTACTTC. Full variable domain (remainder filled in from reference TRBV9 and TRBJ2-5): DSGVTQTPKHLITATGQRVTLRCSPRSGDLSVYWYQQSLDQGLQFLIQYYNGEERAKGNILERFSAQQFPDLHSELNLSSLELGDSALYFCASSGSRGKETQYFGPGTRLLVL.

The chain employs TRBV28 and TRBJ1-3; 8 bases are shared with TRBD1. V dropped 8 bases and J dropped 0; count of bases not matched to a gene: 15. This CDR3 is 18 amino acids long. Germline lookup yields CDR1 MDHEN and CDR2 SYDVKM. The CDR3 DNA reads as TGTGCCAGCTACCCCGTAAGGACAGGGCGACCCTCTGGAAACACCATATATTTT. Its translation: CASYPVRTGRPSGNTIYF.

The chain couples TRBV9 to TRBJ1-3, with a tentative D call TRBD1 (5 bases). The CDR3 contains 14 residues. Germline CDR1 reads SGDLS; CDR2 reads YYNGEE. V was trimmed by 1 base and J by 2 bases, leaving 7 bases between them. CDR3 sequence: CASSVQGAGNTIYF. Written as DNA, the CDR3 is TGTGCCAGCAGCGTACAAGGGGCTGGAAACACCATATATTTT. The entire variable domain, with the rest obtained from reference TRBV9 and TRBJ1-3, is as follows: DSGVTQTPKHLITATGQRVTLRCSPRSGDLSVYWYQQSLDQGLQFLIQYYNGEERAKGNILERFSAQQFPDLHSELNLSSLELGDSALYFCASSVQGAGNTIYFGEGSWLTVV.

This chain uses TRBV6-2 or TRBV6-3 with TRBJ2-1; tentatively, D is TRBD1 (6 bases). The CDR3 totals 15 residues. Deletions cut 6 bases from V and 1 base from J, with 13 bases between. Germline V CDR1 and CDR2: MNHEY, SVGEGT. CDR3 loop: CASSLRQASYNEQFF. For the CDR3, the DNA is TGTGCCAGCAGCCTCCGACAGGCGTCCTACAATGAGCAGTTCTTC.

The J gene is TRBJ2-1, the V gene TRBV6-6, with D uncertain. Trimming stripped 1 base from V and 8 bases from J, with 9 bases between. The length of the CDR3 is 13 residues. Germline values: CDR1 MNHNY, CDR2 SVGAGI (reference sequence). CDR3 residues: CASSYFGSDEQFF. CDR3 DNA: TGTGCCAGCAGTTACTTCGGTTCGGATGAGCAGTTCTTC.

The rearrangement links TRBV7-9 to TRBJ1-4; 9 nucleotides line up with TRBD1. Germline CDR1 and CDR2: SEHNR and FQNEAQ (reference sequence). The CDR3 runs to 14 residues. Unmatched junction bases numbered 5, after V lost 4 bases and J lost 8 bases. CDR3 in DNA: TGTGCCAGCAGCTCGGGACAGGGAGAAGAAAAACTGTTTTTT. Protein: CASSSGQGEEKLFF. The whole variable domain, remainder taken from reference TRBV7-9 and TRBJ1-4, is DTGVSQNPRHKITKRGQNVTFRCDPISEHNRLYWYRQTLGQGPEFLTYFQNEAQLEKSRLLSDRFSAERPKGSFSTLEIQRTEQGDSAMYLCASSSGQGEEKLFFGSGTQLSVL.

The CDR3 is CAIGKQGYEQYF. The CDR3 region has the DNA TGTGCCATCGGGAAACAGGGCTACGAGCAGTACTTC. The chain uses TRBV10-3 and TRBJ2-7; a weak D match, TRBD1 (6 bases). CDR1 is ENHRY and CDR2 is SYGVKD in the germline V gene. There are 12 residues in the CDR3. V was shortened by 8 bases and J by 3 bases, with 11 bases between the two germline ends.

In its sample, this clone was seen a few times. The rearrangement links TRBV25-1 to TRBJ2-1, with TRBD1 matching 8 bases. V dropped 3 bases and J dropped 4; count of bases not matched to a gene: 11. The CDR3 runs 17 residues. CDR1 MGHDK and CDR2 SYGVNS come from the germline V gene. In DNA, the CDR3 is TGTGCCAGCAGTGAGCCCCCTACAGGGGGAGTTTACAATGAGCAGTTCTTC. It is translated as CASSEPPTGGVYNEQFF.

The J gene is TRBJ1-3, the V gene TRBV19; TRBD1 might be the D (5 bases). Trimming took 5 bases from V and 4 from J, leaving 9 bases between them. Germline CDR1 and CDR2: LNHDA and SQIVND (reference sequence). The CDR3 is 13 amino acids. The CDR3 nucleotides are TGTGCCAGTAGTGCAGGGAAGGGAAACACCATATATTTT. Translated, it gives CASSAGKGNTIYF.

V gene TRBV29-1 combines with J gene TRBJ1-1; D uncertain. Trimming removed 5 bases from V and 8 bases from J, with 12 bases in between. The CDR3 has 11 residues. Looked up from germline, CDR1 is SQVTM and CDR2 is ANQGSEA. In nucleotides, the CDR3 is TGCAGCGTTTCCCCTCTGGGCGAAGCTTTCTTT. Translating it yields CSVSPLGEAFF.

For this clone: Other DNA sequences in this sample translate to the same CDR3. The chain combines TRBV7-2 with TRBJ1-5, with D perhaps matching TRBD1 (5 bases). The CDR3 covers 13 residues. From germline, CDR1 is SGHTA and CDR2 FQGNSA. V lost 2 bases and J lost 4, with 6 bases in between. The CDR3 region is CASSLRGNQPQHF. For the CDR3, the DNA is TGTGCCAGCAGCTTAAGGGGAAATCAGCCCCAGCATTTT.

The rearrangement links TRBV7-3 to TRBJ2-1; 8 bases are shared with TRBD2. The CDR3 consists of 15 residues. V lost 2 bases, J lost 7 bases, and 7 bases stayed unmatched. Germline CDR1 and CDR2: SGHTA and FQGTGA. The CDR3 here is CASSLFRGGFNEQFF. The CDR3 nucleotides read TGTGCCAGCAGCTTATTCCGGGGGGGTTTTAATGAGCAGTTCTTC.

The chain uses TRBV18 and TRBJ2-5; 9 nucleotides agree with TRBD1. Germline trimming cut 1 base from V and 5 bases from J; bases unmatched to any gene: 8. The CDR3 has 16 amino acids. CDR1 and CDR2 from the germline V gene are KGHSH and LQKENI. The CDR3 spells CASSPLGTGIGETQYF. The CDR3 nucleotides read TGTGCCAGCTCACCACTCGGGACAGGGATTGGGGAGACCCAGTACTTC.

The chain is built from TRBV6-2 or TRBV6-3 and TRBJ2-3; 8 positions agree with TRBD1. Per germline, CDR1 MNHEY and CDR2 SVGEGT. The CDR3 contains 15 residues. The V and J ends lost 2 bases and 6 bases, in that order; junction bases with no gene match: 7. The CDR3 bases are TGTGCCAGCAGTTACAGGGGGACAGGTAGTGATACGCAGTATTTT. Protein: CASSYRGTGSDTQYF.

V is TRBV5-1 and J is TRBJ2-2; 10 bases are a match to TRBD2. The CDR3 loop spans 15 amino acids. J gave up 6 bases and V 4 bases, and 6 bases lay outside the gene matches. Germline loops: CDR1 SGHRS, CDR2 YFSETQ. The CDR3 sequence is CASSQGLAAAGELFF. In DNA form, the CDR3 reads TGCGCCAGCAGCCAAGGACTAGCGGCAGCCGGGGAGCTGTTTTTT.

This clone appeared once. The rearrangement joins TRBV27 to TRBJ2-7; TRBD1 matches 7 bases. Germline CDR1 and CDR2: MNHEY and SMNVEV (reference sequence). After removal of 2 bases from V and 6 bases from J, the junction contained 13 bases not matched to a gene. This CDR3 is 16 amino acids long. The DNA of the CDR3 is TGTGCCAGCAGTTTAGCCCCAGGACAGGTCCTACGCGAGCAGTACTTC. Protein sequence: CASSLAPGQVLREQYF.

The DNA of the CDR3 is TGTGCCAGCAGCTTGAACACAGGGAGCCAGTACTTC. It specifies CASSLNTGSQYF. V gene TRBV7-2 combines with J gene TRBJ2-4; maybe TRBD1 (6 bases). CDR1 is SGHTA, CDR2 FQGNSA, per germline. The CDR3 loop spans 12 amino acids. V shed 3 bases and J shed 13 bases, with 13 bases lying between them.

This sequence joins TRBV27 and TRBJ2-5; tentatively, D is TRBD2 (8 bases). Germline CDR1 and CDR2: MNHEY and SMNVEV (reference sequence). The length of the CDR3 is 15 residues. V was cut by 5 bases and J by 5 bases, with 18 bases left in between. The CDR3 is CASSPKRETGETQYF. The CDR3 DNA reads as TGTGCCAGCAGTCCCAAGCGGGAGACAGGGGAGACCCAGTACTTC.